These 14 T cell receptor beta chains were sequenced from one sample in a study of beta chain features in type 1 diabetes. Study-level results: Shortening that was moderate but significant affected the TCRB CDR3s of Type 1 diabetes patients in all four CD4+ subsets.

Expressed TCRB transcripts were sequenced because the entire RNA isolate underwent reverse transcription. Some clones are missing from TCRdb's copy, which holds only in-frame ones; the method was immunoSEQ multiplex PCR. The data contain about 370,000 clones, 9.5% to 10% of them singletons. Their recognized antigens are unknown. The sample was central memory CD4+ T cells from blood. These receptors all come from a man aged 25-40 years with type 1 diabetes.

This clone occurred a few times. V and J are TRBV7-3 and TRBJ2-1, with unresolved D. The CDR3 contains 14 residues. The V gene lost 2 bases and the J gene lost 3 bases, with 8 bases spanning the gap. Germline assignment: CDR1 SGHTA and CDR2 FQGTGA. The DNA of the CDR3 is TGTGCCAGCAGCTTAGATCGAAACTACAATGAGCAGTTCTTC. Amino acids: CASSLDRNYNEQFF.

V and J are TRBV7-2 and TRBJ2-5; no clear D. Germline lookup yields CDR1 SGHTA and CDR2 FQGNSA. Between the trimmed V and J ends, which lost 1 base and 5 bases, there was a span of 14 bases. CDR3 length: 15 residues. The CDR3 sequence: CASSLGPGLRETQYF. In nucleotides, the CDR3 is TGTGCCAGCAGCTTAGGCCCGGGCTTGAGGGAGACCCAGTACTTC.

The chain joins TRBV5-1 to TRBJ2-7; 9 nucleotides align to TRBD2. The length of the CDR3 is 18 residues. Looked up from germline, CDR1 is SGHRS and CDR2 is YFSETQ. V shed 3 bases and J 6 bases; nucleotides not matched to a gene: 19. In nucleotides, the CDR3 is TGCGCCAGCAGCTGGGCTAGCGGGACCTCACGGGGCGGAGGCGAGCAGTACTTC. It encodes CASSWASGTSRGGGEQYF.

The chain has TRBV7-9 and TRBJ2-3, with TRBD2 matching 7 bases. The CDR3 consists of 16 residues. The trim removed 4 bases at V and 2 bases at J, leaving 9 bases unmatched. CDR1 is SEHNR, CDR2 FQNEAQ, per germline (reference sequence). As DNA, the CDR3 is TGTGCCAGCAGCTCGCCGGGGGGACTTACCACAGATACGCAGTATTTT. Translation: CASSSPGGLTTDTQYF.

This clone was picked up a small number of times. The rearrangement uses TRBV6-5 and TRBJ1-2, with TRBD1 as a possible D gene (5 bases). V lost 2 bases, J lost 7 bases, and 14 bases lay in between. CDR3 length: 14 residues. In germline, CDR1 is MNHEY, CDR2 SVGAGI. CDR3 nucleotides: TGTGCCAGCAGTTACAGGCCGGGGGTAGGTGGCTACACCTTC. Protein product: CASSYRPGVGGYTF.

This clone turned up a few times. The chain recombines TRBV7-9 with TRBJ1-5, with D uncertain. The V gene's germline CDR1 is SEHNR and CDR2 FQNEAQ (reference sequence). The CDR3 consists of 13 residues. V gave up 5 bases and J gave up 6 bases, with 11 bases separating them. DNA of the CDR3: TGTGCCAGCAGCCCGCCCACCGGTCAGCCCCAGCATTTT. Amino acid sequence: CASSPPTGQPQHF.

This clone was seen a few times. This chain uses TRBV6-5 with TRBJ2-7, with D unresolved. Germline-derived CDR1 and CDR2 are MNHEY and SVGAGI. This CDR3 contains 11 residues. The ends were cut back, 7 bases at V and 7 bases at J, with 11 bases in the middle. Here the CDR3 DNA reads TGTGCCAGCACCCATCAAGGGGAGCAGTACTTC. Amino acids: CASTHQGEQYF.

This clone was seen more than once but under ten times. The genes are TRBV7-2 and TRBJ2-7, with D unresolved. V lost 2 bases and J lost 2, with 7 bases in between. In germline, CDR1 is SGHTA, CDR2 FQGNSA. This CDR3 has 13 amino acids. In DNA, the CDR3 is TGTGCCAGCAGCTTACCCTCCACCTACGAGCAGTACTTC. This gives the protein CASSLPSTYEQYF.

By proportion, this clone is medium-sized (0.01 to 0.1%). The chain joins TRBV7-9 to TRBJ1-2; D unclear. V was trimmed by 1 base and J by 4 bases, leaving 7 bases between them. From germline, CDR1 is SEHNR and CDR2 FQNEAQ (reference sequence). The CDR3 runs to 13 residues. The CDR3 here is CASSLEAAYGYTF. CDR3 sequence (DNA): TGTGCCAGCAGCTTAGAGGCAGCCTATGGCTACACCTTC. Full variable domain (remainder filled in from reference TRBV7-9 and TRBJ1-2): DTGVSQNPRHKITKRGQNVTFRCDPISEHNRLYWYRQTLGQGPEFLTYFQNEAQLEKSRLLSDRFSAERPKGSFSTLEIQRTEQGDSAMYLCASSLEAAYGYTFGSGTRLTVV.

This clone was seen many times. The chain combines TRBV11-3 with TRBJ2-1; 9 positions match TRBD2. This CDR3 region has 16 residues. In germline, CDR1 is SGHNT, CDR2 YENEEA. Trimming cost V 5 bases and J 2 bases; bases outside gene matches: 7. The CDR3 spells CASSLRAGGTYNEQFF. The CDR3 bases are TGTGCCAGCAGCCTCAGGGCGGGAGGGACCTACAATGAGCAGTTCTTC.

The V gene is TRBV30, the J gene TRBJ1-2; maybe TRBD1 (5 bases). The CDR3 sequence is 14 residues long. From germline, CDR1 is GTSNPN and CDR2 SVGIG (reference sequence). The V end lost 0 bases, the J end lost 8 bases, and 16 bases lay between the germline ends. The CDR3 loop reads CAWSVRGLARGYTF. CDR3 nucleotide sequence: TGTGCCTGGAGTGTACGGGGGTTGGCGCGCGGCTACACCTTC.

This clone has more than one count but fewer than ten. The V and J genes are TRBV6-6 and TRBJ2-1; D call uncertain. This CDR3 has 12 residues. Germline V gene lookup returns CDR1 MNHNY and CDR2 SVGAGI (reference sequence). Trimming removed 5 bases from V and 14 bases from J, with 16 bases in between. For the CDR3, the DNA is TGTGCCAGCAGTGCCGGCCCAGGCCGGAAGTTCTTC. Its translation: CASSAGPGRKFF.

The V call is TRBV28, the J call TRBJ2-1, with 7 bases aligning to TRBD2. Per the germline V gene, CDR1 is MDHEN and CDR2 is SYDVKM. The CDR3 extends over 15 amino acids. V was pared by 3 bases and J by 8 bases, with 10 bases of the junction left unmatched. The CDR3: CASSFSTSQVYEQFF. The CDR3 DNA reads TGTGCCAGCAGTTTTTCGACTAGCCAGGTCTATGAGCAGTTCTTC.

This clone appeared a few times. V usage is TRBV4-2 and J usage is TRBJ2-7, with TRBD2 matching over 7 bases. Per germline, CDR1 LGHNA and CDR2 YNFKEQ. CDR3 length: 17 residues. The V segment lost 1 base and the J segment 2 bases; nucleotides outside the gene matches: 11. The DNA for the CDR3 is TGTGCCAGCAGCCAAGCACCGGGACTACACACTCCCTACGAGCAGTACTTC. Translation: CASSQAPGLHTPYEQYF.